Each of the 21 T cell receptor beta chains below was sequenced from the same sample in a study of persistence of HIV-infected CD4 T cells. This nonspecific control used anti-CD3/anti-CD28 bead stimulation of CD4+ T cells. Responding CD4+ T cells were sorted by upregulation of both CD40 ligand and CD69. Which antigens these TCRs recognize remains unknown. The libraries were made with immunoSEQ version 4 in survey mode. The repertoire was sequenced with immunoSEQ multiplex PCR; TCRdb's copy has only in-frame clones and lacks some. The sample holds 35,000 to 55,000 clones; around 89% are singletons and the top ten take around 0.48%. The sequences come from CD4+ T cells sorted from PBMCs after roughly 18-hour stimulation, collected from a patient who received antiretroviral therapy. These receptors were obtained from an adult woman with HIV who was CMV-seropositive.

This rearrangement joins TRBV27 to TRBJ2-6, with 9 bases identical to TRBD1. Germline values: CDR1 MNHEY, CDR2 SMNVEV (reference sequence). J was trimmed by 3 bases and V by 7 bases; bases with no gene match: 19. The CDR3 is made up of 20 amino acids. CDR3 sequence (DNA): TGTGCCAGCACCACAATCAAACAGGGGGCGCGGGTCGGTGGGGCCAACGTCCTGACTTTC. Translated, it gives CASTTIKQGARVGGANVLTF. Based on the CDR3 plus reference TRBV27 and TRBJ2-6, the full variable domain is EAQVTQNPRYLITVTGKKLTVTCSQNMNHEYMSWYRQDPGLGLRQIYYSMNVEVTDKGDVPEGYKVSRKEKRNFPLILESPSPNQTSLYFCASTTIKQGARVGGANVLTFGAGSRLTVL.

This sequence joins TRBV6-5 and TRBJ1-5; 7 bases are a match to TRBD1. CDR3 length equals 14 residues. Germline assignment: CDR1 MNHEY and CDR2 SVGAGI. J lost 4 bases, V lost 5 bases, and 5 bases had no gene match. CDR3 nucleotide sequence: TGTGCCAGCAGTCCGGACAGGCTAAATCAGCCCCAGCATTTT. It is translated as CASSPDRLNQPQHF.

The chain couples TRBV5-1 to TRBJ2-1; 8 nucleotides agree with TRBD1. V shed 4 bases and J 2 bases; nucleotides not matched to a gene: 2. Germline V gene sequence: CDR1 SGHRS, CDR2 YFSETQ. This CDR3 is 14 amino acids long. The CDR3 is CASSRTGPYNEQFF. CDR3 sequence (DNA): TGCGCCAGCAGCAGGACAGGGCCCTACAATGAGCAGTTCTTC.

A remark on this clone: The junction does not match germline at one end; this may be a read error. The V gene is TRBV28, the J gene TRBJ2-1; 7 positions match TRBD2. CDR3 length equals 16 residues. Germline-derived CDR1 and CDR2 are MDHEN and SYDVKM. CDR3 DNA: TGTGCCAGCAGTTTATTCGCTAGCGGTTCCTACCATGAGCAGTTCTTC. Encoded protein: CASSLFASGSYHEQFF.

This clone appeared a single time. The V and J genes are TRBV4-2 and TRBJ2-3; 10 bases agree with TRBD2. Germline CDR1 LGHNA, CDR2 YNFKEQ. This CDR3 spans 20 amino acids. V lost 1 base and J lost 2; bases outside the gene matches: 15. In DNA form, the CDR3 reads TGTGCCAGCAGCCAAGGTTCGGGCTGGGAGCTAGCGGGGGTCACAGATACGCAGTATTTT. Amino acid sequence: CASSQGSGWELAGVTDTQYF.

Only one count was recorded for this clone. The CDR3: CASSFSFGGGQSQPQHF. The CDR3 nucleotides are TGTGCCAGCAGCTTTTCTTTCGGCGGGGGGCAGAGTCAGCCCCAGCATTTT. The chain links TRBV5-8 to TRBJ1-5, with D tentatively TRBD1 (6 bases). The CDR3 is 17 residues long. Trimming removed 2 bases from V and 6 bases from J, with 21 bases in between. Germline CDR1 reads SGHTS; CDR2 reads YDEGEE.

V gene TRBV29-1 combines with J gene TRBJ1-3; D unclear. CDR3 size: 11 residues. V was shortened by 7 bases and J by 3 bases, with 7 bases between the two germline ends. Germline CDR1 reads SQVTM; CDR2 reads ANQGSEA. As DNA, the CDR3 is TGCAGCGCTTACAGTGGAAACACCATATATTTT. Amino acids: CSAYSGNTIYF. Based on the CDR3 plus reference TRBV29-1 and TRBJ1-3, the full variable domain is SAVISQKPSRDICQRGTSLTIQCQVDSQVTMMFWYRQQPGQSLTLIATANQGSEATYESGFVIDKFPISRPNLTFSTLTVSNMSPEDSSIYLCSAYSGNTIYFGEGSWLTVV.

This sequence joins TRBV28 and TRBJ1-1, with D possibly TRBD1 on 5 matching bases. The CDR3 contains 14 residues. The germline V gene has CDR1 MDHEN and CDR2 SYDVKM. The ends were cut back, 1 base at V and 7 bases at J, with 13 bases in the middle. The CDR3 region has the DNA TGTGCCAGCAGTTTATTTGGGACGGCCCGTGAAGCTTTCTTT. Translating gives CASSLFGTAREAFF.

This clone has a handful of counts. The chain combines TRBV6-5 with TRBJ2-7; TRBD1 matches at 8 bases. J gave up 4 bases and V 7 bases, and 9 bases lay outside the gene matches. Germline V gene lookup returns CDR1 MNHEY and CDR2 SVGAGI. This CDR3 spans 14 amino acids. CDR3 protein: CASILDRARYEQYF. DNA of the CDR3: TGTGCCAGCATCCTGGACAGGGCGCGATACGAGCAGTACTTC.

This sequence joins TRBV27 and TRBJ1-5; TRBD1 might be the D (5 bases). Germline CDR1 is MNHEY and CDR2 is SMNVEV (reference sequence). V was trimmed by 3 bases and J by 3 bases, leaving 9 bases between them. The CDR3 consists of 14 residues. CDR3 loop: CASSFVGANQPQHF. For the CDR3, the DNA is TGTGCCAGCAGTTTTGTAGGGGCCAATCAGCCCCAGCATTTT.

The chain recombines TRBV5-1 with TRBJ1-2; weak D call: TRBD1 (5 bases). Germline CDR1 SGHRS, CDR2 YFSETQ. CDR3 length equals 14 residues. The germline V and J ends were trimmed by 0 bases and 6 bases, with 12 bases remaining between them. CDR3 in DNA: TGCGCCAGCAGCTTGGCCGGGCGGGACGATGGCTACACCTTC. This sequence encodes CASSLAGRDDGYTF.

The chain combines TRBV6-1 with TRBJ1-4, with 7 bases that match TRBD1. The J segment lost 0 bases and the V segment lost 6 bases, leaving 13 bases of the junction unmatched. Germline V gene data show CDR1 as MNHNS and CDR2 as SASEGT. There are 18 residues in the CDR3. Written as DNA, the CDR3 is TGTGCCAGCAGCGAAACCGGGACAGCCTATGCAACTAATGAAAAACTGTTTTTT. Its translation is CASSETGTAYATNEKLFF.

This chain links TRBV7-9 with TRBJ1-1; D gene unclear. CDR1 and CDR2 (germline): SEHNR, FQNEAQ (reference sequence). The ends were cut back, 5 bases at V and 5 bases at J, with 15 bases in the middle. The CDR3 sequence is 14 residues long. CDR3 nucleotides: TGTGCCAGCAGCCCGGGAGGCCTTTCTACTGAAGCTTTCTTT. Encoded protein: CASSPGGLSTEAFF.

The rearrangement uses TRBV29-1 and TRBJ1-3, with D uncertain. Trimming shortened V by 4 bases and J by 8 bases, and 9 bases separated the two germline ends. CDR1 and CDR2 (germline): SQVTM, ANQGSEA. The CDR3 is 11 residues long. CDR3: CSVGVGDTIYF. CDR3 in DNA: TGCAGCGTTGGGGTCGGGGACACCATATATTTT.

This clone has only one observation. In DNA, the CDR3 is TGTGCCAGCAGTGACCCCCCTTGGTACGAGCAGTACTTC. The encoded protein is CASSDPPWYEQYF. The rearrangement uses TRBV6-6 and TRBJ2-7; D gene ambiguous. CDR1 and CDR2 (germline): MNHNY, SVGAGI (reference sequence). V dropped 5 bases and J dropped 4 bases, with 12 bases sitting between them. The CDR3 is made up of 13 amino acids.

The rearrangement links TRBV24-1 to TRBJ2-3; possibly TRBD1 or TRBD2 for D (7 bases each). This CDR3 is built from 15 residues. V lost 5 bases and J lost 7, with 18 bases in between. Germline V gives CDR1 KGHDR, CDR2 SFDVKD. The CDR3 sequence is CATSVAQGGSNTQYF. The DNA for the CDR3 is TGTGCCACCAGTGTCGCCCAGGGGGGGTCAAATACGCAGTATTTT.

The chain uses TRBV12-3 or TRBV12-4 and TRBJ1-2; no definite D call. This CDR3 is 12 amino acids long. The V gene lost 3 bases and the J gene lost 8 bases, with 10 bases spanning the gap. The CDR3 region has the DNA TGTGCCAGCAGTTTCCCAAGAGGAGGCTACACCTTC. This encodes CASSFPRGGYTF.

This clone was recorded a few times. The chain's CDR3 is CASSARGLGSRGYTF. For the CDR3, the DNA is TGTGCCAGCAGTGCCAGAGGGTTGGGGTCGCGTGGCTACACCTTC. This rearrangement joins TRBV2 to TRBJ1-2; unclear D gene. The CDR3 covers 15 residues. V was pared by 4 bases and J by 7 bases, with 19 bases between. CDR1 is SNHLY and CDR2 is FYNNEI in the germline V gene.

The CDR3 protein is CASSQTGTPEAFF. Written as DNA, the CDR3 is TGCGCCAGCAGCCAAACCGGGACACCTGAAGCTTTCTTT. The V and J genes are TRBV4-1 and TRBJ1-1; possible D gene TRBD1, 6 bases. Germline CDR1 MGHRA, CDR2 YSYEKL. This CDR3 has 13 amino acids. Trimming stripped 2 bases from V and 6 bases from J, with 10 bases between.

The DNA of the CDR3 is TGTGCTAGTGGTTTGGCAACACCGGGACTAGGGCTTAATGAGCAGTTCTTC. This sequence encodes CASGLATPGLGLNEQFF. The chain has TRBV12-5 and TRBJ2-1, with TRBD2 matching 8 bases. Germline CDR1 reads LGHNT; CDR2 reads FRNRAP. V was clipped by 1 base and J by 7 bases; unmatched bases: 12. The CDR3 consists of 17 residues.

This clone came up a few times. The chain combines TRBV4-2 with TRBJ2-1; TRBD2 is a possible D gene (6 bases). In germline, CDR1 is LGHNA, CDR2 YNFKEQ. The CDR3 contains 14 residues. V gave up 1 base and J gave up 8 bases, with 12 bases separating them. In DNA, the CDR3 is TGTGCCAGCAGCCAAGTGGAGGGTACCTATGAGCAGTTCTTC. Translated, it gives CASSQVEGTYEQFF.